This T cell receptor beta chain was sequenced for a study of shared clonotypes between healthy human individuals. Assay: immunoSEQ multiplex PCR; the TCRdb copy retains only in-frame clones and omits some. The sample has 2 million to 2.5 million clones; roughly 92% are singletons. Sequenced sample: naive CD4+ T cells from PBMCs. Subset in this sample: CD45RA+ positively selected. The clonotype comes from a young man in good health. Some clones in this sample may be carry-over from other donors' samples.

The CDR3 protein is CSVRGTSGISDTQYF. The DNA of the CDR3 is TGCAGCGTCCGAGGGACTAGCGGGATTTCAGATACGCAGTATTTT. The chain combines TRBV29-1 with TRBJ2-3; TRBD2 matches 13 bases. V shed 6 bases, J shed 4 bases, and the junction held 7 bases outside the gene matches. The length of the CDR3 is 15 residues. The germline CDR1 and CDR2 sequences are SQVTM and ANQGSEA.